These 32 T cell receptor beta chains share one sample of origin, sequenced in a study of EBV T-cell therapy then PD-1 blockade in nasopharyngeal carcinoma. This sample's time point: 266 days after commencement of treatment, after nivolumab therapy. Sample treatment: AdE1-LMPpoly-expanded autologous EBV-specific T-cell therapy followed by anti-PD-1 nivolumab. Antigens of these TCRs are unknown. Sequencing used immunoSEQ multiplex PCR; TCRdb keeps in-frame clones, though not all of them. The data hold over 20,000 clones, with 80% to 90% observed a single time. Sequences were derived from CD8+ T cells from blood, sampled around day 300 from a patient whose treatment included autologous EBV-specific T cells and nivolumab. The receptors shown here come from a man aged 35 to 55 with nasopharyngeal carcinoma.

This chain links TRBV30 with TRBJ2-3; no reliable D call. Germline V CDR1 and CDR2: GTSNPN, SVGIG (reference sequence). The V and J ends lost 3 bases and 4 bases respectively, with 11 bases between them. This CDR3 region has 13 residues. CDR3 protein: CAWSVSSPDTQYF. The CDR3 DNA sequence: TGTGCCTGGAGCGTATCATCCCCAGATACGCAGTATTTT.

By sample share, this clone is medium-sized. This chain links TRBV19 with TRBJ2-1; perhaps D is TRBD1 or TRBD2 (6 bases each). This CDR3 has 15 amino acids. With 4 bases removed from V and 8 bases from J, the gap between germline ends came to 18 bases. Germline V gene data show CDR1 as LNHDA and CDR2 as SQIVND (reference sequence). CDR3: CASSRRGEPADEQFF. The CDR3 DNA reads as TGTGCCAGTAGTAGGAGGGGGGAGCCGGCCGATGAGCAGTTCTTC.

The chain uses TRBV7-9 and TRBJ2-7, with D possibly being TRBD1 (6 bases). Trimming left V 5 bases short and J 3 bases short, with 14 bases between. The CDR3 totals 14 residues. CDR1 and CDR2 (germline): SEHNR, FQNEAQ (reference sequence). The DNA for the CDR3 is TGTGCCAGCAGCATAACAGGGACGGGCTACGAGCAGTACTTC. As protein: CASSITGTGYEQYF. The variable domain in full, with the rest retrieved from reference TRBV7-9 and TRBJ2-7, is DTGVSQNPRHKITKRGQNVTFRCDPISEHNRLYWYRQTLGQGPEFLTYFQNEAQLEKSRLLSDRFSAERPKGSFSTLEIQRTEQGDSAMYLCASSITGTGYEQYFGPGTRLTVT.

This clone was seen a single time. The chain combines TRBV27 with TRBJ2-3, with TRBD2 as a possible D gene (7 bases). Germline loops: CDR1 MNHEY, CDR2 SMNVEV (reference sequence). The CDR3 length is 14 residues. Trimming stripped 8 bases from V and 2 bases from J, with 14 bases between. DNA of the CDR3: TGTGCCAGCCGAGGGGGGGGGTTCACAGATACGCAGTATTTT. Protein: CASRGGGFTDTQYF.

The chain uses TRBV27 and TRBJ2-2; 9 bases match TRBD1. V trimming: 2 bases; J trimming: 8 bases; junction bases outside the gene matches: 6. The CDR3 is made up of 15 amino acids. Germline V lookup: CDR1 MNHEY, CDR2 SMNVEV (reference sequence). CDR3 bases: TGTGCCAGCAGTTTAGTGACAGGGGGATCTGGGGAGCTGTTTTTT. Its translation is CASSLVTGGSGELFF.

The chain carries TRBV6-2 or TRBV6-3 and TRBJ2-4; tentatively, D is TRBD1 (5 bases). Germline values: CDR1 MNHEY, CDR2 SVGEGT. The CDR3 totals 15 residues. V lost 2 bases to trimming and J lost 5 bases, with 13 bases between them. The CDR3 coding sequence is TGTGCCAGCAGTTACGGGCTGGGGCTCGAAAACATTCAGTACTTC. This gives the protein CASSYGLGLENIQYF.

The genes are TRBV11-2 and TRBJ2-3; 14 nucleotides align to TRBD2. CDR3 length equals 19 residues. V trimming: 5 bases; J trimming: 0 bases; junction bases outside the gene matches: 10. Germline values: CDR1 SGHAT, CDR2 FQNNGV. The CDR3 nucleotides read TGTGCCAGCAGCCCCTCTCCCGGGACTAGCGGGGGAAGCACAGATACGCAGTATTTT. Residues: CASSPSPGTSGGSTDTQYF. Variable domain in full (rest from reference TRBV11-2 and TRBJ2-3): EAGVAQSPRYKIIEKRQSVAFWCNPISGHATLYWYQQILGQGPKLLIQFQNNGVVDDSQLPKDRFSAERLKGVDSTLKIQPAKLEDSAVYLCASSPSPGTSGGSTDTQYFGPGTRLTVL.

The gene calls are TRBV6-5 and TRBJ2-1; D is ambiguous. The V and J ends lost 3 bases and 0 bases respectively, with 9 bases between them. CDR1 is MNHEY, CDR2 SVGAGI, per germline. This CDR3 is 15 amino acids long. The CDR3 loop is CASSYDISSYNEQFF. The CDR3 DNA reads TGTGCCAGCAGTTATGATATAAGCTCCTACAATGAGCAGTTCTTC.

This clone was counted once. This chain uses TRBV5-6 with TRBJ1-2, with D hard to call. The CDR3 runs 12 residues. Trimming stripped 3 bases from V and 2 bases from J, with 5 bases between. Germline CDR1 reads SGHDT; CDR2 reads YYEEEE. The CDR3 region has the DNA TGTGCCAGCAGCTCGGACAACTATGGCTACACCTTC. This gives the protein CASSSDNYGYTF.

This rearrangement joins TRBV3-1 (or the pseudogene TRBV3-2) to TRBJ1-2; tentatively, D is TRBD1 (5 bases). Germline CDR1 LGHDT, CDR2 YNNKEL (reference sequence). With 2 bases removed from V and 4 bases from J, the gap between germline ends came to 11 bases. The CDR3 has 14 amino acids. The CDR3, as DNA: TGTGCCAGCAGCCAAACAGGAGGAATCTATGGCTACACCTTC. Its protein product is CASSQTGGIYGYTF.

The rearrangement uses TRBV28 and TRBJ2-7, with a tentative D call TRBD1 (6 bases). This CDR3 has 13 amino acids. V was cut by 7 bases and J by 3 bases, with 13 bases left in between. In germline, CDR1 is MDHEN, CDR2 SYDVKM. This CDR3 reads CASTLQGGYEQYF. The DNA for the CDR3 is TGTGCCAGCACCCTGCAAGGGGGCTACGAGCAGTACTTC.

The chain is built from TRBV15 and TRBJ1-4; 8 bases align to TRBD1. Germline-derived CDR1 and CDR2 are LNHNV and YYDKDF (reference sequence). The CDR3 extends over 15 amino acids. The junction had 7 bases not matched to a gene; V was cut back by 3 bases and J by 7 bases. This chain's CDR3 is CATSRAGTGGEKLFF. As DNA, the CDR3 is TGTGCCACCAGCAGGGCCGGGACAGGAGGTGAAAAACTGTTTTTT.

The chain has TRBV2 and TRBJ1-5; D is undetermined. The V end lost 6 bases, the J end lost 0 bases, and 12 bases lay between the germline ends. Germline V gene data show CDR1 as SNHLY and CDR2 as FYNNEI. The CDR3 runs 15 residues. The CDR3 bases are TGTGCCAGCAGAGAGCCAGGCAATAGCAATCAGCCCCAGCATTTT. Translation gives CASREPGNSNQPQHF.

The table lists this clone with a count of one. The same CDR3 arises from other DNA sequences in this sample as well. V gene TRBV5-6 combines with J gene TRBJ2-1; D unresolved. The CDR3 is 11 residues long. V was trimmed by 0 bases and J by 7 bases, leaving 2 bases between them. Germline CDR1 is SGHDT and CDR2 is YYEEEE. The CDR3 is CASSLGNEQFF. CDR3 sequence (DNA): TGTGCCAGCAGCTTGGGGAATGAGCAGTTCTTC. Full variable domain (rest looked up from reference TRBV5-6 and TRBJ2-1): DAGVTQSPTHLIKTRGQQVTLRCSPKSGHDTVSWYQQALGQGPQFIFQYYEEEERQRGNFPDRFSGHQFPNYSSELNVNALLLGDSALYLCASSLGNEQFFGPGTRLTVL.

The chain uses TRBV7-9 and TRBJ2-1; D call uncertain. Germline lookup yields CDR1 SEHNR and CDR2 FQNEAQ (reference sequence). This CDR3 is built from 12 residues. V was trimmed by 7 bases and J by 9 bases, leaving 13 bases between them. CDR3 residues: CASKSGSVEQFF. DNA for the CDR3: TGTGCCAGCAAGTCGGGTTCGGTTGAGCAGTTCTTC.

This rearrangement joins TRBV6-5 to TRBJ2-5, with TRBD1 matching over 7 bases. Losses at the gene ends were 6 bases for V and 1 base for J; bases not matched to a gene: 5. Germline CDR1 MNHEY, CDR2 SVGAGI. CDR3 size: 14 residues. This CDR3 reads CASRHGTAQETQYF. The CDR3 bases are TGTGCCAGCAGGCATGGGACAGCCCAAGAGACCCAGTACTTC.

This chain links TRBV10-3 with TRBJ2-2; D not resolved. Germline CDR1 ENHRY, CDR2 SYGVKD. The CDR3 is 13 residues long. Trimming removed 7 bases at V and 1 base at J, with 7 bases between. The CDR3 DNA sequence: TGTGCCATCATGGATCTGAACACCGGGGAGCTGTTTTTT. It translates to CAIMDLNTGELFF.

There are a few counts of this clone. The chain combines TRBV9 with TRBJ1-1, with D maybe TRBD1 (6 bases). In germline, CDR1 is SGDLS, CDR2 YYNGEE. The CDR3 consists of 15 residues. With 7 bases removed from V and 1 base from J, the gap between germline ends came to 17 bases. The chain's CDR3 is CASSTGQTTNTEAFF. CDR3 nucleotides: TGTGCCAGCTCAACAGGGCAAACGACGAACACTGAAGCTTTCTTT.

This clone was detected only a few times. The chain recombines TRBV2 with TRBJ1-3; D is uncertain. V lost 9 bases and J 0 bases, leaving 12 bases between the germline ends. Per the germline V gene, CDR1 is SNHLY and CDR2 is FYNNEI. This CDR3 has 14 amino acids. This CDR3 is CASTTIDSGNTIYF. The CDR3 DNA reads as TGTGCCAGTACTACCATCGACTCTGGAAACACCATATATTTT.

The V gene is TRBV27, the J gene TRBJ1-1, with D tentatively TRBD1 (5 bases). Germline CDR1 reads MNHEY; CDR2 reads SMNVEV (reference sequence). There are 13 residues in the CDR3. V was trimmed by 3 bases and J by 3 bases, leaving 8 bases between them. In DNA form, the CDR3 reads TGTGCCAGCAGTTTCACAGGTTACACTGAAGCTTTCTTT. This translates into CASSFTGYTEAFF.

There are a few counts of this clone. The rearrangement joins TRBV29-1 to TRBJ2-5, with 9 bases aligning to TRBD1. The length of the CDR3 is 15 residues. The germline V gene has CDR1 SQVTM and CDR2 ANQGSEA. The J segment lost 5 bases and the V segment lost 0 bases, leaving 7 bases of the junction unmatched. The CDR3 region has the DNA TGCAGCGTTGAAGAGGGGACAGGGCACGCGGAGACCCAGTACTTC. This codes for CSVEEGTGHAETQYF.

The genes are TRBV10-3 and TRBJ2-5; 9 positions agree with TRBD2. Per the germline V gene, CDR1 is ENHRY and CDR2 is SYGVKD. CDR3 length: 15 residues. Germline trimming cut 1 base from V and 4 bases from J; bases unmatched to any gene: 4. CDR3 loop: CAISEFGGGGETQYF. CDR3 nucleotide sequence: TGTGCCATCAGTGAGTTCGGCGGGGGGGGAGAGACCCAGTACTTC.

The V and J genes are TRBV6-5 and TRBJ2-1; the D is unclear. This CDR3 is 14 amino acids long. The germline CDR1 and CDR2 sequences are MNHEY and SVGAGI. The germline V and J ends were trimmed by 2 bases and 5 bases, with 10 bases remaining between them. The CDR3 bases are TGTGCCAGCAGTTACGGGTCTTTAAACAATGAGCAGTTCTTC. It yields the protein CASSYGSLNNEQFF.

V usage is TRBV4-3 and J usage is TRBJ2-1, with no clear D. V lost 3 bases to trimming and J lost 5 bases, with 14 bases between them. CDR1 and CDR2 from the germline V gene are LGHNA and YSLEER. The CDR3 has 15 amino acids. CDR3 protein: CASSQGKGRDNEQFF. The CDR3 nucleotides read TGCGCCAGCAGCCAGGGGAAGGGTCGCGACAATGAGCAGTTCTTC.

This clone was recorded a few times. The chain employs TRBV6-1 and TRBJ1-2; D remains ambiguous. The V gene lost 0 bases and the J gene lost 4 bases, with 12 bases spanning the gap. CDR3 length: 15 amino acids. The germline gives CDR1 MNHNS, CDR2 SASEGT. CDR3 region: CASSEAYGSSYGYTF. The CDR3 region has the DNA TGTGCCAGCAGTGAAGCTTATGGGAGTTCCTATGGCTACACCTTC.

The chain joins TRBV9 to TRBJ2-7; possibly TRBD1 for D (6 bases). This CDR3 has 15 amino acids. CDR1 SGDLS and CDR2 YYNGEE come from the germline V gene. Trimming left V 2 bases short and J 0 bases short, with 12 bases between. The CDR3 DNA reads TGTGCCAGCAGCGTCTTCCCGGGACACTCCTACGAGCAGTACTTC. It is translated as CASSVFPGHSYEQYF. Using reference TRBV9 and TRBJ2-7 for the parts outside the CDR3, the full variable domain is DSGVTQTPKHLITATGQRVTLRCSPRSGDLSVYWYQQSLDQGLQFLIQYYNGEERAKGNILERFSAQQFPDLHSELNLSSLELGDSALYFCASSVFPGHSYEQYFGPGTRLTVT.

The rearrangement uses TRBV19 and TRBJ2-7; possibly TRBD1 for D (6 bases). CDR3 length: 14 residues. Per germline, CDR1 LNHDA and CDR2 SQIVND (reference sequence). Trimming removed 4 bases at V and 0 bases at J, with 10 bases between. CDR3 nucleotide sequence: TGTGCCAGTAGTAGCCGGGACAACTCCTACGAGCAGTACTTC. Translating gives CASSSRDNSYEQYF.

The chain joins TRBV6-2 or TRBV6-3 to TRBJ2-1, with D tentatively TRBD1 (5 bases). This CDR3 is 13 amino acids long. Germline assignment: CDR1 MNHEY and CDR2 SVGEGT. Trimming removed 6 bases from V and 7 bases from J, with 13 bases in between. The CDR3 spells CASSPGFENEQFF. CDR3 DNA sequence: TGTGCCAGCAGCCCAGGGTTTGAGAATGAGCAGTTCTTC.

V and J are TRBV25-1 and TRBJ1-6; weak D call: TRBD1 (6 bases). This CDR3 region has 14 residues. Germline CDR1 and CDR2: MGHDK and SYGVNS. V shed 7 bases and J shed 10 bases, with 17 bases lying between them. In DNA form, the CDR3 reads TGTGCCAGCACCCCACAGGGAGGACGGTCACCCCTCCACTTT. As protein: CASTPQGGRSPLHF.

The chain is built from TRBV6-5 and TRBJ1-5; 8 bases are a match to TRBD1. The ends lost 6 bases at V and 2 bases at J; junction bases unmatched: 3. Germline V gene sequence: CDR1 MNHEY, CDR2 SVGAGI. The CDR3 extends over 14 amino acids. The CDR3 DNA follows: TGTGCCAGCAGCCCACAGGGGGGCAATCAGCCCCAGCATTTT. Translated, it gives CASSPQGGNQPQHF.

The chain couples TRBV10-3 to TRBJ1-1; no clear D. The V gene's germline CDR1 is ENHRY and CDR2 SYGVKD. The CDR3 totals 12 residues. The V end was cut by 7 bases, the J end by 4 bases, with 10 bases between. This chain's CDR3 is CAIMGQSTEAFF. CDR3 DNA sequence: TGTGCCATCATGGGCCAGTCCACTGAAGCTTTCTTT.

V is TRBV7-9 and J is TRBJ2-3; D not resolved. Trimming took 6 bases from V and 4 from J, leaving 17 bases between them. The CDR3 loop spans 15 amino acids. Per germline, CDR1 SEHNR and CDR2 FQNEAQ (reference sequence). The CDR3 DNA is TGTGCCAGCAGTTTCCCCGGCCAACGCCCAGATACGCAGTATTTT. This codes for CASSFPGQRPDTQYF.